A single sample gave rise to the 22 T cell receptor beta chains below, sequenced in a study of blood T cell repertoires in COVID-19. TCRdb's copy holds only in-frame clones and misses some; the assay was immunoSEQ multiplex PCR. Of about 200,000 clones detected, approximately 90% appear once; the ten largest clones hold around 0.84%. Sequenced input: peripheral blood. All receptors derive from a man aged 60-69 years with COVID-19, enrolled during active disease.

This clone was detected only once. The chain uses TRBV21-1 and TRBJ2-7; the tabulated D call, TRBD1, remains unverified against the DNA. TRBV21-1 is marked as a pseudogene. The CDR3 has 16 amino acids. This CDR3 reads CASSKGGKSRGYEQYF. CDR3 in DNA: TGTGCCAGCAGCAAAGGAGGGAAATCCAGGGGCTACGAGCAGTACTTC.

The chain employs TRBV5-1 and TRBJ2-3, with 7 bases identical to TRBD2. CDR1 and CDR2 (germline): SGHRS, YFSETQ. This CDR3 has 16 residues. V lost 0 bases and J lost 2; bases outside the gene matches: 6. The CDR3 is CASSLGSSGLTDTQYF. The DNA of the CDR3 is TGCGCCAGCAGCTTGGGTTCTAGCGGTCTCACAGATACGCAGTATTTT.

The chain is built from TRBV15 and TRBJ2-7, with a tentative D call TRBD2 (6 bases). V lost 1 base, J lost 1 base, and 14 bases lay in between. There are 16 residues in the CDR3. Germline CDR1 is LNHNV and CDR2 is YYDKDF (reference sequence). This CDR3 reads CATSRAGGANSYEQYF. DNA of the CDR3: TGTGCCACCAGCAGAGCTGGCGGGGCAAATTCCTACGAGCAGTACTTC.

On this clone itself: Mismatch with germline at one junction end may stem from a read error. The chain recombines TRBV6-2 or TRBV6-3 with TRBJ2-1; perhaps TRBD2 as D (6 bases). This CDR3 has 11 residues. Germline CDR1 is MNHEY and CDR2 is SVGEGT. In nucleotides, the CDR3 is TGTGCCAGCAGTTACCTTGGACTATCCCTCTTC. Its translation is CASSYLGLSLF.

The chain couples TRBV6-5 to TRBJ2-2, with D unclear. V shed 7 bases and J shed 6 bases, with 6 bases lying between them. CDR1 MNHEY and CDR2 SVGAGI come from the germline V gene. This CDR3 is built from 11 residues. In DNA, the CDR3 is TGTGCCAGCAAATCCTCCGGGGAGCTGTTTTTT. Protein: CASKSSGELFF.

The rearrangement joins TRBV29-1 to TRBJ1-2; D remains unclear. The CDR3 is 9 amino acids. The ends were cut back, 8 bases at V and 6 bases at J, with 7 bases in the middle. From germline, CDR1 is SQVTM and CDR2 ANQGSEA. CDR3 residues: CSISDGYTF. The CDR3 DNA reads TGCAGCATATCCGATGGCTACACCTTC. Full variable domain (remainder filled in from reference TRBV29-1 and TRBJ1-2): SAVISQKPSRDICQRGTSLTIQCQVDSQVTMMFWYRQQPGQSLTLIATANQGSEATYESGFVIDKFPISRPNLTFSTLTVSNMSPEDSSIYLCSISDGYTFGSGTRLTVV.

The J gene is TRBJ1-5, the V gene TRBV6-5, with 7 nucleotides matching TRBD1. The germline V gene encodes CDR1 MNHEY and CDR2 SVGAGI. V lost 0 bases to trimming and J lost 4 bases; unmatched junction nucleotides: 3. The CDR3 contains 15 residues. The chain's CDR3 is CASSYSGTVNQPQHF. In DNA, the CDR3 is TGTGCCAGCAGTTACTCCGGGACAGTAAATCAGCCCCAGCATTTT.

The chain combines TRBV5-1 with TRBJ1-1; the D gene is possibly TRBD1 (5 bases). The CDR3 is 14 residues long. V lost 0 bases to trimming and J lost 3 bases, with 9 bases between them. Germline CDR1 and CDR2: SGHRS and YFSETQ. CDR3 loop: CASSLDWGDTEAFF. The DNA for the CDR3 is TGCGCCAGCAGCTTGGACTGGGGGGACACTGAAGCTTTCTTT. The full variable domain, completed using reference TRBV5-1 and TRBJ1-1, is KAGVTQTPRYLIKTRGQQVTLSCSPISGHRSVSWYQQTPGQGLQFLFEYFSETQRNKGNFPGRFSGRQFSNSRSEMNVSTLELGDSALYLCASSLDWGDTEAFFGQGTRLTVV.

The rearrangement links TRBV6-5 to TRBJ2-3; the match to TRBD2 covers 7 bases. The CDR3 is made up of 14 amino acids. Germline loops: CDR1 MNHEY, CDR2 SVGAGI. Trimming removed 0 bases from V and 7 bases from J; junction bases left unmatched: 4. The CDR3 protein is CASSYSGGGHTQYF. The CDR3 DNA sequence: TGTGCCAGCAGTTACTCGGGGGGGGGACATACGCAGTATTTT.

This chain connects TRBV6-5 to TRBJ1-6; 12 bases fit TRBD1. Germline values: CDR1 MNHEY, CDR2 SVGAGI. Losses at the gene ends were 1 base for V and 9 bases for J; bases not matched to a gene: 4. This CDR3 comprises 16 residues. CDR3 DNA sequence: TGTGCCAGCAGTTACTACGGGACAGGGGGCGGTTCACCCCTCCACTTT. The encoded protein is CASSYYGTGGGSPLHF.

The chain couples TRBV19 to TRBJ1-5; D remains unclear. This CDR3 is built from 16 residues. V was cut by 3 bases and J by 2 bases, with 14 bases left in between. Germline V gene data show CDR1 as LNHDA and CDR2 as SQIVND (reference sequence). CDR3 sequence (DNA): TGTGCCAGTAGTATCGCAGGAAGCTTTGGCAATCAGCCCCAGCATTTT. This translates into CASSIAGSFGNQPQHF. Filled out from reference TRBV19 and TRBJ1-5, the complete variable domain reads DGGITQSPKYLFRKEGQNVTLSCEQNLNHDAMYWYRQDPGQGLRLIYYSQIVNDFQKGDIAEGYSVSREKKESFPLTVTSAQKNPTAFYLCASSIAGSFGNQPQHFGDGTRLSIL.

This chain joins TRBV27 and TRBJ2-3, with D possibly matching TRBD2 (5 bases). V was shortened by 7 bases and J by 6 bases, with 17 bases between the two germline ends. Looked up from germline, CDR1 is MNHEY and CDR2 is SMNVEV (reference sequence). The CDR3 consists of 14 residues. CDR3 residues: CASTRAGVDDTQYF. CDR3 in DNA: TGTGCCAGCACCCGCGCCGGGGTTGATGATACGCAGTATTTT.

On this clone: Other DNA sequences in this sample translate to the same CDR3. The chain combines TRBV7-2 with TRBJ1-2; 8 nucleotides match TRBD1. Germline V gene sequence: CDR1 SGHTA, CDR2 FQGNSA. This CDR3 region has 13 residues. The trim removed 5 bases at V and 2 bases at J, leaving 1 base unmatched. The CDR3 protein is CASSRDRNYGYTF. DNA of the CDR3: TGTGCCAGCAGCCGGGACAGGAACTATGGCTACACCTTC. Complete variable domain (other parts from reference TRBV7-2 and TRBJ1-2): GAGVSQSPSNKVTEKGKDVELRCDPISGHTALYWYRQSLGQGLEFLIYFQGNSAPDKSGLPSDRFSAERTGGSVSTLTIQRTQQEDSAVYLCASSRDRNYGYTFGSGTRLTVV.

The rearrangement uses TRBV28 and TRBJ2-7; D possibly corresponds to TRBD1 (6 bases). Looked up from germline, CDR1 is MDHEN and CDR2 is SYDVKM. V lost 6 bases, J lost 7 bases, and 13 bases lay in between. This CDR3 is 12 amino acids long. DNA for the CDR3: TGTGCCAGCAGGGGGGCAGGGCGGGAGCAGTACTTC. Protein: CASRGAGREQYF.

This rearrangement joins TRBV10-3 to TRBJ1-1; 8 bases align to TRBD1. The CDR3 has 15 residues. J was trimmed by 2 bases and V by 6 bases; bases with no gene match: 8. Germline V gene lookup returns CDR1 ENHRY and CDR2 SYGVKD. The CDR3 coding sequence is TGTGCCATCAGCCCTTCGACAGGGGTTAACACTGAAGCTTTCTTT. Its translation is CAISPSTGVNTEAFF.

The chain carries TRBV19 and TRBJ1-2; D possibly corresponds to TRBD1 (6 bases). This CDR3 has 14 residues. Trimming left V 5 bases short and J 3 bases short, with 13 bases between. CDR1 and CDR2 from the germline V gene are LNHDA and SQIVND (reference sequence). The CDR3 protein is CASSWVGADYGYTF. The CDR3 nucleotides read TGTGCCAGTAGTTGGGTGGGGGCGGACTATGGCTACACCTTC.

This chain connects TRBV28 to TRBJ1-2; 8 bases map to TRBD1. V lost 8 bases to trimming and J lost 8 bases; unmatched junction nucleotides: 4. Germline-derived CDR1 and CDR2 are MDHEN and SYDVKM. This CDR3 comprises 11 residues. DNA of the CDR3: TGTGCCAGCCAAACAGGGGGGGGCTACACCTTC. Protein: CASQTGGGYTF.

The chain combines TRBV7-9 with TRBJ2-1; 8 nucleotides match TRBD1. Germline lookup yields CDR1 SEHNR and CDR2 FQNEAQ (reference sequence). The CDR3 has 13 amino acids. J gave up 10 bases and V 6 bases, and 8 bases lay outside the gene matches. The CDR3 protein is CASRATGGGEQFF. In DNA form, the CDR3 reads TGTGCCAGCAGGGCTACAGGGGGTGGGGAGCAGTTCTTC.

V and J are TRBV4-2 and TRBJ1-6; D gene unclear. V lost 7 bases, J lost 8 bases, and 15 bases lay in between. Germline CDR1 reads LGHNA; CDR2 reads YNFKEQ. The CDR3 extends over 14 amino acids. The CDR3 loop is CASKGGRGYSPLHF. CDR3 DNA: TGTGCCAGCAAGGGAGGGAGAGGTTATTCACCCCTCCACTTT.

The V and J genes are TRBV5-1 and TRBJ1-3, with D tentatively TRBD1 (5 bases). Per germline, CDR1 SGHRS and CDR2 YFSETQ. V was trimmed by 4 bases and J by 2 bases, leaving 10 bases between them. The CDR3 contains 14 residues. The CDR3 region is CASSGGHTGNTIYF. The CDR3 DNA sequence: TGCGCCAGCAGCGGCGGACATACTGGAAACACCATATATTTT.

This chain connects TRBV9 to TRBJ2-1; 12 nucleotides match TRBD1. The V and J ends lost 3 bases and 4 bases, in that order; junction bases with no gene match: 17. This CDR3 is 20 amino acids long. Germline V gives CDR1 SGDLS, CDR2 YYNGEE. Here the CDR3 reads CASSGHRDRGRNTAYNEQFF. The CDR3 DNA sequence: TGTGCCAGCAGCGGCCACCGGGACAGGGGGCGAAATACCGCTTACAATGAGCAGTTCTTC. The entire variable domain, with the rest obtained from reference TRBV9 and TRBJ2-1, is as follows: DSGVTQTPKHLITATGQRVTLRCSPRSGDLSVYWYQQSLDQGLQFLIQYYNGEERAKGNILERFSAQQFPDLHSELNLSSLELGDSALYFCASSGHRDRGRNTAYNEQFFGPGTRLTVL.

This rearrangement joins TRBV29-1 to TRBJ2-7, with TRBD2 identical over 8 bases. Germline V lookup: CDR1 SQVTM, CDR2 ANQGSEA. The CDR3 is 14 amino acids. The ends lost 1 base at V and 6 bases at J; junction bases unmatched: 8. The CDR3, as DNA: TGCAGCGTTGAAGGGACTAGCTTGGGCCCCGAGCAGTACTTC. It is translated as CSVEGTSLGPEQYF.